This section outlines one T cell receptor (beta chain) sequence together with its context. Its antigen is still unknown. This entry belongs to a study of CD8 T cell repertoires and HIV-1 epitope variants. Study in general: Separate wells received one of Twenty-five Gag or Nef variant peptides. 1M T cells were kept uncultured as a baseline.

Measured with immunoSEQ multiplex PCR; TCRdb has only the in-frame clones, and not every one. Among some 6,000 clones listed, about 60% were seen once. This CDR3 comprises 19 residues. The germline V gene has CDR1 LGHNA and CDR2 YSLEER. Trimming at V came to 0 bases and at J to 4 bases, leaving 15 bases not matched to a gene. Sequencing was done on a sample of cultured CD8+ T cells derived from PBMCs. The clonotype was recovered from a male donor with HIV. The chain employs TRBV4-3 and TRBJ1-1, with 9 bases fitting TRBD1. In DNA, the CDR3 is TGCGCCAGCAGCCAAGAGAGGACGAAGACAGGGGGATTAGTCACTGAAGCTTTCTTT. It is translated as CASSQERTKTGGLVTEAFF.